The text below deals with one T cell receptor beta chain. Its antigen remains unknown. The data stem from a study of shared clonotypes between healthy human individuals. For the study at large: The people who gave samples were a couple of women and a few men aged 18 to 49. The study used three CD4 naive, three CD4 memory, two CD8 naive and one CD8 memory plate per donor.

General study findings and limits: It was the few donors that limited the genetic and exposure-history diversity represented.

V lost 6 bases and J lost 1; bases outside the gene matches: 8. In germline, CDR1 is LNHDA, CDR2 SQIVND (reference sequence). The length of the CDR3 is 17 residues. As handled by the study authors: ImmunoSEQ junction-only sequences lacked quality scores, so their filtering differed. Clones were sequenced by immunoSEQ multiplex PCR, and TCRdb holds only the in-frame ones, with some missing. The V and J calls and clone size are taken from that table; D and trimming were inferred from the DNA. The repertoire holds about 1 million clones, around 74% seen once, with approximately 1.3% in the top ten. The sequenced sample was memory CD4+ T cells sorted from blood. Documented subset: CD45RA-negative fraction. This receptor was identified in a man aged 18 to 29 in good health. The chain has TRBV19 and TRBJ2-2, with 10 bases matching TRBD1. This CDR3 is CASRPTDRGLNTGELFF. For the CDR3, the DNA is TGTGCCAGTAGGCCCACCGACAGGGGGCTGAACACCGGGGAGCTGTTTTTT.